Listed below are T cell receptor beta chains from one sample, sequenced in a study of blood T cell repertoires in COVID-19. Clones were read by immunoSEQ multiplex PCR, and TCRdb kept only the in-frame ones, dropping some. Of around 190,000 clones in the sample, roughly four fifths were seen once. Sequencing was done on a sample of peripheral blood. The receptor set was obtained from a woman in her fifties or sixties with acute or convalescent COVID-19. Both conserved end residues are part of each CDR3. Fields, in order: V gene, J gene, D gene, clone size, CDR3 DNA, CDR3 protein. D genes are given only for firm matches. Not every row has a clone size; where given, it reads once, few, many or a size class.

>TRBV25-1|TRBJ2-2|TRBD1|-
TGTGCCAGCAGTCCATCGAAACAGGGGGCCGGGGAGCTGTTTTTT
CASSPSKQGAGELFF
>TRBV18|TRBJ1-3|-|once
TGTGCCAGCTCACCACGCAGGGTCTCTGGAAACACCATATATTTT
CASSPRRVSGNTIYF
>TRBV7-8|TRBJ2-2|-|few
TGTGCCAGCAGCTTCCCCAGGGGCATCACCGGGGAGCTGTTTTTT
CASSFPRGITGELFF
>TRBV19|TRBJ1-1|-|few
TGTGCCAGTAGTATGGTGGGCAGGAACACTGAAGCTTTCTTT
CASSMVGRNTEAFF
>TRBV5-1|TRBJ1-2|-|-
TGCGCCAGCAGCTTGAACAGTCTCCAATATGGCTACACCTTC
CASSLNSLQYGYTF
>TRBV7-8|TRBJ2-7|TRBD1|few
TGTGCCAGCAGTACCGACAGGGGTGGCTCCTACGAGCAGTACTTC
CASSTDRGGSYEQYF
>TRBV19|TRBJ2-2|TRBD1|once
TGTGCCAGTAGTCTAGACAGGGGGCAGACCGGGGAGCTGTTTTTT
CASSLDRGQTGELFF
>TRBV6-6|TRBJ2-3|TRBD2|once
TGTGCCAGCTCCCCCGCTAGCGGGAGAACAGATACGCAGTATTTT
CASSPASGRTDTQYF
>TRBV21-1|TRBJ2-7|-|-
TGTGCCAGCAGCAAAGGGATACTAGCGGGGTGCTCCTACGAGCAGTACTTC
CASSKGILAGCSYEQYF
>TRBV4-3|TRBJ2-2|-|-
TGCGCCAGCAGCCGCCAGACAGGGAACACCGGGGAGCTGTTTTTT
CASSRQTGNTGELFF
>TRBV9|TRBJ2-2|TRBD2|-
TGTGCCAGCAGCGTCACACCGGGACTAGCGGGATTGCTGGACACCGGGGAGCTGTTTTTT
CASSVTPGLAGLLDTGELFF
>TRBV30|TRBJ1-2|-|-
TGTGCCTGCCGGACTTTCTCCCTGGCTACCACCAACTATGGCTACACCTTC
CACRTFSLATTNYGYTF
>TRBV21-1|TRBJ1-6|-|-
TGTGCCAGCAGCACCCGGACAGGGAATTCACCCCTCCACTTT
CASSTRTGNSPLHF
>TRBV5-1|TRBJ2-1|TRBD2|-
TGCGCCAGCAGCTTGGGGTCCGGCAGCGGGGGCTATGAGCAGTTCTTC
CASSLGSGSGGYEQFF
>TRBV7-2|TRBJ2-1|TRBD2|-
TGTGCCAGCAGCCCTAGCGGGAGGGCCTGGGATGAGCAGTTCTTC
CASSPSGRAWDEQFF
>TRBV9|TRBJ1-2|TRBD1|-
TGTGCCAGCAGCGGAAGAACCGGGACAGGGAATGGCTACACCTTC
CASSGRTGTGNGYTF
>TRBV27|TRBJ2-3|-|-
TGTGCCAGCGGACCTTTGATGTGGGGCAACACAGATACGCAGTATTTT
CASGPLMWGNTDTQYF
>TRBV6-4|TRBJ1-2|-|-
TGTGCCAGCAGTGACCCGGGTCTCCAGGGTGAGGTCTATGGCTACACCTTC
CASSDPGLQGEVYGYTF
>TRBV6-5|TRBJ2-7|TRBD1|-
TGTGCCAGCAGAAGACAGGGGGCATCCTACGAGCAGTACTTC
CASRRQGASYEQYF
>TRBV6-5|TRBJ2-7|-|-
TGTGCCAGCAGTGACTCACAGGAAAAACGGGACGAGCAGTACTTC
CASSDSQEKRDEQYF
>TRBV28|TRBJ1-4|-|-
TGTGCCAGCAGAGGACAGCCTAATGAAAAACTGTTTTTT
CASRGQPNEKLFF
>TRBV21-1|TRBJ1-1|-|-
TGTGCCAGCCCTAAGACAGCTAGTAACGCTGAAGCTTTCTTT
CASPKTASNAEAFF